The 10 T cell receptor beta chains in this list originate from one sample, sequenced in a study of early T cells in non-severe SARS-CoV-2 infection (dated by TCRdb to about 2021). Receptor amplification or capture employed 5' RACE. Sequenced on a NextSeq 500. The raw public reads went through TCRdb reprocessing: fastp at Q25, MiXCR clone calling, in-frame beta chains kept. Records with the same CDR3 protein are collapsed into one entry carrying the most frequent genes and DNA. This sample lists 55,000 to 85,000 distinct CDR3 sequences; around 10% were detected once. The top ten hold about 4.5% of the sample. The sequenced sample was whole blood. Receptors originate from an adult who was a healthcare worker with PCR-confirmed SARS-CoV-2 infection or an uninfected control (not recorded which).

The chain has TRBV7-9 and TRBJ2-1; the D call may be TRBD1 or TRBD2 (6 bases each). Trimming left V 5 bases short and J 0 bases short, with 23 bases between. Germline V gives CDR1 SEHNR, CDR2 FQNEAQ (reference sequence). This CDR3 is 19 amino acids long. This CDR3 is CASSTRRGYRRGSYNEQFF. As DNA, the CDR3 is TGTGCCAGCAGCACCCGGAGGGGGTATCGGAGGGGCTCCTACAATGAGCAGTTCTTC. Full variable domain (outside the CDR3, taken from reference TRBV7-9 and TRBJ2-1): DTGVSQNPRHKITKRGQNVTFRCDPISEHNRLYWYRQTLGQGPEFLTYFQNEAQLEKSRLLSDRFSAERPKGSFSTLEIQRTEQGDSAMYLCASSTRRGYRRGSYNEQFFGPGTRLTVL.

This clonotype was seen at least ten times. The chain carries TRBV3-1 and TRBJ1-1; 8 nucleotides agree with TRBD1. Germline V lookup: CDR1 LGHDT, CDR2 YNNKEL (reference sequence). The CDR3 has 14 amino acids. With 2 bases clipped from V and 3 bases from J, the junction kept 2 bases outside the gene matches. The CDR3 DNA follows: TGTGCCAGCAGCCAACAACAGGGGGACACTGAAGCTTTCTTT. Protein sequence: CASSQQQGDTEAFF.

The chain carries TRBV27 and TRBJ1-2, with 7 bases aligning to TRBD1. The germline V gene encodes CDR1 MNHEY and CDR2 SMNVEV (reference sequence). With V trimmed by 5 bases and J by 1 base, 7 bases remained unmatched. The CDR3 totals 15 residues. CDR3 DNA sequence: TGTGCCAGCAGTCTTACAGGGGTCCTTAACTATGGCTACACCTTC. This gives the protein CASSLTGVLNYGYTF.

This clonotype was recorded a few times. The CDR3 region is CTSSQGRREDTQYF. The CDR3 DNA reads TGCACCAGCAGCCAGGGGAGACGGGAAGATACGCAGTATTTT. The chain carries TRBV1 and TRBJ2-3; the table's D call, TRBD1, has no DNA check behind it. TRBV1 is given as a pseudogene. This CDR3 region has 14 residues.

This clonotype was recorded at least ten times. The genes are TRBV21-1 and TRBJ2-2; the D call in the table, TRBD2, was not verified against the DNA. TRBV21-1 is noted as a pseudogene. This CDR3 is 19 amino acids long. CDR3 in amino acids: CASSKDLAGPSRGTGELFF. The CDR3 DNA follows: TGTGCCAGCAGCAAGGATCTAGCGGGACCGTCGAGAGGTACCGGGGAGCTGTTTTTT.

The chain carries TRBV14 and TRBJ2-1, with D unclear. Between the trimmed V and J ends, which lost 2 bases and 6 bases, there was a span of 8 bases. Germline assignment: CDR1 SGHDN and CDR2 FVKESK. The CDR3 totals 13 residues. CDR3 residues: CASSQYWGNEQFF. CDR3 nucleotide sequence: TGTGCCAGCAGCCAATACTGGGGCAATGAGCAGTTCTTC. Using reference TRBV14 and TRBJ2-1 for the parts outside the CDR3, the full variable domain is EAGVTQFPSHSVIEKGQTVTLRCDPISGHDNLYWYRRVMGKEIKFLLHFVKESKQDESGMPNNRFLAERTGGTYSTLKVQPAELEDSGVYFCASSQYWGNEQFFGPGTRLTVL.

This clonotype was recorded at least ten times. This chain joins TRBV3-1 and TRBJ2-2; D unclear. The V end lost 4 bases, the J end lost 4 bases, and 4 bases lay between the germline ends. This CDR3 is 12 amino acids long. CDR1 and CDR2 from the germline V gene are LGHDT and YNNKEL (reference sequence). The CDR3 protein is CASSLTTGELFF. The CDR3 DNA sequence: TGTGCCAGCAGCCTGACCACCGGGGAGCTGTTTTTT.

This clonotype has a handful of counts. The CDR3 is CSASASGGYEQYF. The CDR3 DNA reads as TGCAGTGCTAGTGCCAGCGGGGGCTACGAGCAGTACTTC. The chain joins TRBV20-1 to TRBJ2-7; 8 positions match TRBD2. CDR3 length equals 13 residues. Germline values: CDR1 DFQATT, CDR2 SNEGSKA (reference sequence). J lost 3 bases, V lost 3 bases, and 4 bases had no gene match.

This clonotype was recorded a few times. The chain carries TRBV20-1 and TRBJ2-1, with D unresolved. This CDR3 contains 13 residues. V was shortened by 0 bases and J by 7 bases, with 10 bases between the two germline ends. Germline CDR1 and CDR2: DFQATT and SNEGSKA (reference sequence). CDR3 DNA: TGCAGTGCTAGAGATGGCCAGGCAAATGAGCAGTTCTTC. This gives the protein CSARDGQANEQFF.

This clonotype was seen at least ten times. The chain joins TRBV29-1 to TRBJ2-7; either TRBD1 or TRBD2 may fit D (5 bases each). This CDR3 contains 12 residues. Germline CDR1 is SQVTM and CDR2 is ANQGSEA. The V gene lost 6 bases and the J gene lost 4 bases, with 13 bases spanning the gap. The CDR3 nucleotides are TGCAGCGTGGGGGAAGGAGATTACGAGCAGTACTTC. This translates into CSVGEGDYEQYF.